This TCR beta chain was recorded in a study of a mutant IDH1 vaccine in newly diagnosed glioma. The method was immunoSEQ multiplex PCR; TCRdb's version includes in-frame clones alone and lacks a portion of them. The sample contains some 80,000 clones, around 83% of which appear only once. This CDR3 spans 14 amino acids. The junction had 11 bases not matched to a gene; V was cut back by 6 bases and J by 6 bases. Germline V gene sequence: CDR1 SQVTM, CDR2 ANQGSEA. With respect to this clone: Its specificity is unknown.

Time point defined: week 23, last vaccination. It was 300 ug of mutant IDH1 20-mer peptide that made up each vaccine dose, given with topical imiquimod. The sequence was collected from a woman between 45 and 65 years old with glioma. This chain uses TRBV29-1 with TRBJ2-7, with 10 bases that match TRBD2. The source material was PBMCs, sampled from a glioma patient whose treatment included an IDH1 peptide vaccine. The CDR3 DNA reads as TGCAGCGTCACTTCTCTAGCGGGAGCCACCGAGCAGTACTTC. Its protein is CSVTSLAGATEQYF.